This TCR beta chain was captured in a study of Ad26.COV2.S vaccination and SARS-CoV-2 variants. Regarding treatment: roughly 19 received Ad26.COV2.S at low or high dose, single or two shots; about 5 received placebo; per-sample allocation not given. Samples came from day 63 after the first vaccine or placebo injection. TCRdb's table, derived via immunoSEQ multiplex PCR, lists solely in-frame clones and lacks some. The sample shows hundreds of thousands of clones, roughly 80% of them seen only once. Germline CDR1 SNHLY, CDR2 FYNNEI. The CDR3 has 14 residues. Trimming took 5 bases from V and 5 from J; bases not matched to a gene: 1.

The source material was peripheral blood, sampled in a trial of Ad26.COV2.S vaccine versus placebo. V is TRBV2 and J is TRBJ1-4; 11 positions match TRBD1. This receptor was identified in a person aged 18 to 65 who received the Ad26.COV2.S COVID-19 vaccine or a placebo. The DNA of the CDR3 is TGTGCCAGCAGTCGGGACAGGGGGAATGAAAAACTGTTTTTT. Residues: CASSRDRGNEKLFF.